This T cell receptor (beta chain) emerged from a study of lymphopenia after photon versus proton radiotherapy. Findings and caveats of the study: Oligoclonal CD8+ Temra expansion after nadir drove photon patients' diversity drop.

TCRdb's table, derived via immunoSEQ multiplex PCR, lists solely in-frame clones and lacks some. The data show about 16,000 clones, 88% seen once. Remarks on this clone: Its antigen is currently unknown.

V gave up 5 bases and J gave up 2 bases, with 14 bases separating them. This CDR3 is built from 15 residues. Germline-derived CDR1 and CDR2 are ENHRY and SYGVKD. This sequence joins TRBV10-3 and TRBJ2-3; the D call may be TRBD1 or TRBD2 (5 bases each). The material sequenced was peripheral blood, taken from a patient treated with proton-based radiotherapy. The clonotype was recovered from a woman aged 60-75 years with cholangiocarcinoma. Some clones in this sample may be carry-over from other donors' samples. CDR3 sequence (DNA): TGTGCCATCAGTCCGGGACCCGCTAACACAGATACGCAGTATTTT. Residues: CAISPGPANTDTQYF.